This TCR beta chain was sequenced during a study of T cell responses to AZD1222 COVID-19 vaccine. Only in-frame clones appear in the TCRdb table, and some are missing; sequencing was by immunoSEQ multiplex PCR. This table has about 130,000 clones, over 85% appearing once. This CDR3 is 13 amino acids long. Trimming cost V 3 bases and J 5 bases, with 11 bases left between them. Germline lookup yields CDR1 SGHDT and CDR2 YYEEEE. This clone was seen once. The antigen remains unidentified. Findings and limits, study-wide: Only 6 or 7 people who got AZD1222 tested seropositive at baseline. White British donors predominated, females outnumbered males, and clonal diversity was possibly underestimated.

Pooling covered second doses at about 4 or about 12 weeks. The sequences come from peripheral blood, collected 28 days after the second AZD1222 dose. This clonotype originated in an adult who received the AZD1222 COVID-19 vaccine. This chain links TRBV5-6 with TRBJ1-1; perhaps TRBD1 as D (5 bases). CDR3 nucleotide sequence: TGTGCCAGCAGCTCAGGGTTTGGGACTGAAGCTTTCTTT. It yields the protein CASSSGFGTEAFF.